The rows below give T cell receptor beta chains drawn from one sample of a study of a mutant IDH1 vaccine in newly diagnosed glioma. Which antigens these TCRs recognize remains unknown. Repertoires were generated with immunoSEQ multiplex PCR, while TCRdb's copy carries only in-frame clones and drops some. The table shows some 120,000 clones, with about 82% occurring only once. The material was PBMCs, obtained from a glioma patient whose treatment included an IDH1 peptide vaccine. Receptor source: a man aged 35 to 55 with glioma. Both conserved end residues are part of each CDR3. D genes are given only for firm matches. Clone size is not always given. Where it is, it says once, few, many or a class for expanded clones.

d_gene: -; j_gene: TRBJ2-7; v_gene: TRBV27; abundance: -; CDR3aa: CASSPLAGSYEQYF; CDR3nt: TGTGCCAGCAGTCCGCTTGCTGGCTCCTACGAGCAGTACTTC
d_gene: -; j_gene: TRBJ2-2; v_gene: TRBV11-1; abundance: -; CDR3aa: CASSLLNTGELFF; CDR3nt: TGTGCCAGCAGCTTATTAAACACCGGGGAGCTGTTTTTT
d_gene: -; j_gene: TRBJ2-3; v_gene: TRBV21-1; abundance: -; CDR3aa: CASLYNSGSADTQYF; CDR3nt: TGTGCCAGCCTCTACAATAGCGGGAGTGCAGATACGCAGTATTTT
d_gene: TRBD2; j_gene: TRBJ2-5; v_gene: TRBV18; abundance: -; CDR3aa: CASSSLAGGEQTQYF; CDR3nt: TGTGCCAGCTCATCTCTAGCGGGAGGAGAACAGACCCAGTACTTC
d_gene: -; j_gene: TRBJ1-1; v_gene: TRBV5-1; abundance: -; CDR3aa: CASSPGGGLTEAFF; CDR3nt: TGCGCCAGCAGCCCCGGGGGGGGGCTTACTGAAGCTTTCTTT
d_gene: -; j_gene: TRBJ1-1; v_gene: TRBV6-6; abundance: -; CDR3aa: CASSPSQNTEAFF; CDR3nt: TGTGCCAGCAGCCCCTCCCAAAACACTGAAGCTTTCTTT
d_gene: TRBD2; j_gene: TRBJ2-1; v_gene: TRBV9; abundance: -; CDR3aa: CASSPTSGRANEQFF; CDR3nt: TGTGCCAGCAGCCCCACTAGCGGGAGGGCGAATGAGCAGTTCTTC
d_gene: -; j_gene: TRBJ2-1; v_gene: TRBV7-8; abundance: -; CDR3aa: CASSPGYNEQFF; CDR3nt: TGTGCCAGCAGCCCAGGGTACAATGAGCAGTTCTTC
d_gene: -; j_gene: TRBJ2-7; v_gene: TRBV10-1; abundance: -; CDR3aa: CASSPGRYEQYF; CDR3nt: TGCGCCAGCAGCCCTGGGCGCTACGAGCAGTACTTC
d_gene: -; j_gene: TRBJ2-2; v_gene: TRBV11-3; abundance: -; CDR3aa: CASSLGPGLVTGELFF; CDR3nt: TGTGCCAGCAGCTTAGGGCCCGGTTTGGTCACCGGGGAGCTGTTTTTT
d_gene: -; j_gene: TRBJ2-7; v_gene: TRBV7-8; abundance: few; CDR3aa: CASSYGTGYEQYF; CDR3nt: TGTGCCAGCAGCTATGGGACTGGCTACGAGCAGTACTTC
d_gene: -; j_gene: TRBJ2-7; v_gene: TRBV29-1; abundance: -; CDR3aa: CSVEEGKGSSYEQYF; CDR3nt: TGCAGCGTTGAAGAGGGCAAGGGAAGCTCCTACGAGCAGTACTTC
d_gene: -; j_gene: TRBJ2-7; v_gene: TRBV6-5; abundance: -; CDR3aa: CASTERGGAYEQYF; CDR3nt: TGTGCCAGCACCGAGAGGGGGGGGGCCTACGAGCAGTACTTC
d_gene: -; j_gene: TRBJ1-5; v_gene: TRBV5-1; abundance: few; CDR3aa: CASSLEGSNQPQHF; CDR3nt: TGCGCCAGCAGCTTGGAAGGGAGCAATCAGCCCCAGCATTTT
d_gene: -; j_gene: TRBJ2-3; v_gene: TRBV9; abundance: -; CDR3aa: CASSVGTHYAGRTDTQYF; CDR3nt: TGTGCCAGCAGCGTAGGGACTCACTACGCGGGGCGCACAGATACGCAGTATTTT
d_gene: -; j_gene: TRBJ2-7; v_gene: TRBV7-6; abundance: -; CDR3aa: CASSPIVVGNEQYF; CDR3nt: TGTGCCAGCAGCCCGATCGTGGTGGGGAACGAGCAGTACTTC
d_gene: TRBD1; j_gene: TRBJ2-1; v_gene: TRBV9; abundance: once; CDR3aa: CASSEGQGIYNEQFF; CDR3nt: TGTGCCAGCAGCGAGGGACAGGGGATCTACAATGAGCAGTTCTTC
d_gene: TRBD2; j_gene: TRBJ2-5; v_gene: TRBV27; abundance: -; CDR3aa: CASSLSTSGSGTQYF; CDR3nt: TGTGCCAGCAGTTTGTCTACTAGCGGGAGCGGGACCCAGTACTTC
d_gene: TRBD1; j_gene: TRBJ1-5; v_gene: TRBV28; abundance: few; CDR3aa: CASSLSGGRVNQPQHF; CDR3nt: TGTGCCAGCAGTTTATCAGGGGGCCGCGTCAATCAGCCCCAGCATTTT
d_gene: -; j_gene: TRBJ1-2; v_gene: TRBV4-3; abundance: once; CDR3aa: CASSQGAGVGYTF; CDR3nt: TGCGCCAGCAGCCAAGGCGCTGGGGTTGGCTACACCTTC
d_gene: -; j_gene: TRBJ2-1; v_gene: TRBV4-3; abundance: -; CDR3aa: CASSQRRGTYNEQFF; CDR3nt: TGCGCCAGCAGCCAGCGACGGGGCACCTACAATGAGCAGTTCTTC
d_gene: -; j_gene: TRBJ1-1; v_gene: TRBV14; abundance: -; CDR3aa: CASSQVGQLLEAFF; CDR3nt: TGTGCCAGCAGCCAAGTAGGGCAGCTGCTTGAAGCTTTCTTT
d_gene: -; j_gene: TRBJ1-2; v_gene: TRBV11-2; abundance: -; CDR3aa: CASSRIKDIVNYGYTF; CDR3nt: TGTGCCAGCAGCCGTATAAAGGACATCGTCAACTATGGCTACACCTTC
d_gene: -; j_gene: TRBJ2-2; v_gene: TRBV28; abundance: -; CDR3aa: CASRDPIPGELFF; CDR3nt: TGTGCCAGCAGGGACCCCATCCCCGGGGAGCTGTTTTTT
d_gene: -; j_gene: TRBJ1-1; v_gene: TRBV11-3; abundance: -; CDR3aa: CASSLGGQRDTEAFF; CDR3nt: TGTGCCAGCAGCTTAGGGGGGCAACGAGACACTGAAGCTTTCTTT
d_gene: -; j_gene: TRBJ2-1; v_gene: TRBV5-4; abundance: -; CDR3aa: CASSFGGRGNEQFF; CDR3nt: TGTGCCAGCAGCTTCGGGGGACGAGGTAATGAGCAGTTCTTC
d_gene: TRBD1; j_gene: TRBJ2-5; v_gene: TRBV11-1; abundance: -; CDR3aa: CASSLGQGAPGETQYF; CDR3nt: TGTGCCAGCAGCTTAGGGCAGGGGGCGCCGGGCGAGACCCAGTACTTC